The T cell receptor beta chain under discussion was sequenced for a study of blood T cell repertoires in COVID-19. Germline assignment: CDR1 MNHEY and CDR2 SMNVEV (reference sequence). The V and J ends lost 3 bases and 0 bases respectively, with 10 bases between them. This CDR3 is built from 15 residues. TCRdb keeps only in-frame clones here, not all; method: immunoSEQ multiplex PCR. The sample yields a few hundred thousand clones, about 86% seen once. This sequence originates from a woman aged 40 to 49 with acute COVID-19. The material sequenced was PBMCs or T cells enriched from blood (not recorded which). The chain combines TRBV27 with TRBJ2-3; no clear D gene. CDR3 protein: CASSFCTQSTDTQYF. For the CDR3, the DNA is TGTGCCAGCAGTTTTTGCACCCAGAGCACAGATACGCAGTATTTT.